Detailed here is one T cell receptor beta chain. A 2.5 ml blood sample was drawn per donor. cDNA was made in eight separate reactions per sample. Template switching was used to attach UMIs, which incorporated a 6-nucleotide sample barcode. Using the 5' RACE reads, TCRdb records one entry per CDR3 protein without DNA. Its table records 330,000 or so distinct CDR3 sequences. This CDR3 spans 15 amino acids. Germline assignment: CDR1 MNHEY and CDR2 SVGAGI. These data are taken from a study of monozygotic twins with inflammatory bowel disease. The rearrangement joins TRBV6-5 to TRBJ2-1; TCRdb returns TRBD2, unconfirmable since there is no DNA. Specimen: blood. The TCR sequence derives from a human donor with ulcerative colitis or Crohn's disease, or a healthy co-twin of an affected twin (not recorded which). The CDR3 sequence: CASSYRASGRNEQFF.